This T cell receptor (beta chain) originates from a study of radiotherapy plus CTLA-4 blockade in lung cancer. Whole-study context: Overall, approximately 18% of patients showed an objective response, while around 34% attained disease control. Points from the study as a whole: In blood, tumor-derived TCR clones expanded after radiotherapy plus ipilimumab.

Enrolled patients, whose metastatic non-small-cell lung cancer was chemo-refractory, received focal radiation plus CTLA-4 blockade with ipilimumab. The CDR3 extends over 14 amino acids. Trimming cost V 5 bases and J 4 bases; bases outside gene matches: 4. Germline V gene data show CDR1 as SGHVS and CDR2 as FQNEAQ. A remark on this clone: Its antigen remains unidentified.

Repertoires were generated with immunoSEQ multiplex PCR, while TCRdb's copy carries only in-frame clones and drops some. The sample has about 78,000 clones; around 87% are singletons. The TCR was taken from a human donor with non-small cell lung cancer who had a partial response to radiotherapy plus ipilimumab. Sequencing used peripheral blood, obtained from a patient treated with radiotherapy plus ipilimumab. V is TRBV7-8 and J is TRBJ1-2; 10 bases align to TRBD1. CDR3 nucleotides: TGTGCCAGCAGCCAGACAGGGGGCCTCTATGGCTACACCTTC. As protein: CASSQTGGLYGYTF.